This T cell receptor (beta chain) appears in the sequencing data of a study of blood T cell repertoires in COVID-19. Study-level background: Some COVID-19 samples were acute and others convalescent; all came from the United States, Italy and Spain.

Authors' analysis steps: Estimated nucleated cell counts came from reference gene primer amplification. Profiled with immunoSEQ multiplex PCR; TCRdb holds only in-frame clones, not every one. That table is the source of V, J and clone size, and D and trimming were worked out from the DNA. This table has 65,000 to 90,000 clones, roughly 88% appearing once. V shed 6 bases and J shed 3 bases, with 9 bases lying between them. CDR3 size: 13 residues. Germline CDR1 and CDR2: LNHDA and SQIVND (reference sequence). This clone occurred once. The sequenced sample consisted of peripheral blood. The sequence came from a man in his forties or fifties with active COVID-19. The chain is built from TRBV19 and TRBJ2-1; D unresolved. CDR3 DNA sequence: TGTGCCAGTAGGTCGGGTAACTACAATGAGCAGTTCTTC. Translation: CASRSGNYNEQFF.